This section outlines one T cell receptor beta chain sequence together with its context. What it binds is not known. The CDR3 loop spans 12 amino acids. Trimming pared 5 bases from V and 2 bases from J, leaving 7 bases between. Germline CDR1 reads SGHTA; CDR2 reads FQGNSA. The entry originates in a study of type 1 regulatory T cells. Whole-study context: An in vitro protocol generated T-allo10, a Tr1-enriched, alloantigen-specific CD4 T cell product.

TCRdb independently ran MiXCR on the reads; one entry per CDR3 protein. The sample includes tens of thousands of distinct CDR3 sequences, 60% to 65% of them seen just once. The chain combines TRBV7-2 with TRBJ2-7; D possibly corresponds to TRBD2 (5 bases). This clonotype originated in a human donor in good health. The sequencing input was cultured non-Tr1 T cells, either the whole culture or a sorted T cell fraction (not recorded which). This CDR3 reads CASSPSPYEQYF. As DNA, the CDR3 is TGTGCCAGCAGCCCTAGCCCCTACGAGCAGTACTTC. The variable domain in full, completed from reference TRBV7-2 and TRBJ2-7, reads GAGVSQSPSNKVTEKGKDVELRCDPISGHTALYWYRQSLGQGLEFLIYFQGNSAPDKSGLPSDRFSAERTGGSVSTLTIQRTQQEDSAVYLCASSPSPYEQYFGPGTRLTVT.